This T cell receptor beta chain was observed in a study of cytotoxic CD8 clonotypes in ibrutinib-treated CLL. This CDR3 has 14 amino acids. J was trimmed by 6 bases and V by 4 bases; bases with no gene match: 5. Germline V gene sequence: CDR1 SGHDN, CDR2 FVKESK. Sequencing used immunoSEQ multiplex PCR; TCRdb keeps in-frame clones, though not all of them. The sample has roughly 130,000 clones; less than 95% are singletons. This clone was seen once. This sequence joins TRBV14 and TRBJ2-1; 8 bases fit TRBD1. The source of this sequence is a human donor with chronic lymphocytic leukemia. Sequencing used PBMCs, obtained after 12 months of ibrutinib treatment. In nucleotides, the CDR3 is TGTGCCAGCAGCCGACAGGGGAGGACCAATGAGCAGTTCTTC. This encodes CASSRQGRTNEQFF.